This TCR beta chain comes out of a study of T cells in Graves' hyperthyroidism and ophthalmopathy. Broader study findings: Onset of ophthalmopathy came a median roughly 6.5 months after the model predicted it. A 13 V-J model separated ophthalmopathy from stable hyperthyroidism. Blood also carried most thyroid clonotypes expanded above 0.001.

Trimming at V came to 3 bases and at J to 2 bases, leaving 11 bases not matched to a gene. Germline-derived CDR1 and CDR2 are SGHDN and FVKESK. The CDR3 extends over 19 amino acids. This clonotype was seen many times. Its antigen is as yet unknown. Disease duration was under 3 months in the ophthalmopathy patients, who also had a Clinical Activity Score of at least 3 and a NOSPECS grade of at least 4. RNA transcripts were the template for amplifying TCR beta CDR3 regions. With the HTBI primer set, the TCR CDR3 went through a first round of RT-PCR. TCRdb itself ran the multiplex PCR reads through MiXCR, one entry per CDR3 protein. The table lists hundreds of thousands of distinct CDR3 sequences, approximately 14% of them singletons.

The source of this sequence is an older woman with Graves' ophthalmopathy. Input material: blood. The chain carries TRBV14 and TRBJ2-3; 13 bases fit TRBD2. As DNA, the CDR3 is TGTGCCAGCAGCCACCCGGGACTAGCGGGAAGAGGGCCCACAGATACGCAGTATTTT. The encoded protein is CASSHPGLAGRGPTDTQYF.